These T cell receptor beta chains were read from a single sample in a study of cytomegalovirus exposure and HLA in healthy donors. Some clones are missing from TCRdb's copy, which holds only in-frame ones; the method was immunoSEQ multiplex PCR. The profile shows about 360,000 clones, roughly 89% of them singletons. The specimen sequenced was PBMCs. The receptors originated from a woman between 18 and 30 years old in good health and CMV-seronegative. CDR3s include the opening cysteine and the closing phenylalanine or tryptophan. Each record gives: J gene, V gene, D gene, clone size, CDR3 protein, CDR3 DNA. D genes are given only for firm matches. Not every row has a clone size; where given, it reads once, few, many or a size class.

j_gene: TRBJ1-3; v_gene: TRBV6-5; d_gene: TRBD1; abundance: -; CDR3aa: CASGSGQGGNTIYF; CDR3nt: TGTGCCAGCGGATCGGGACAGGGGGGAAACACCATATATTTT
j_gene: TRBJ1-4; v_gene: TRBV5-5; d_gene: -; abundance: once; CDR3aa: CASSLNGVWDEKLFF; CDR3nt: TGTGCCAGCAGCTTAAACGGGGTGTGGGATGAAAAACTGTTTTTT
j_gene: TRBJ1-6; v_gene: TRBV28; d_gene: -; abundance: -; CDR3aa: CASSYLQGKNSPLHF; CDR3nt: TGTGCCAGCAGTTATCTACAGGGTAAAAATTCACCCCTCCACTTT
j_gene: TRBJ1-2; v_gene: TRBV7-9; d_gene: TRBD1; abundance: -; CDR3aa: CASSSRGTGINYGYTF; CDR3nt: TGTGCCAGCAGCTCCAGGGGGACAGGGATCAACTATGGCTACACCTTC
j_gene: TRBJ2-7; v_gene: TRBV29-1; d_gene: -; abundance: once; CDR3aa: CSAVRGEQYF; CDR3nt: TGCAGCGCCGTCCGGGGCGAGCAGTACTTC
j_gene: TRBJ1-4; v_gene: TRBV5-1; d_gene: -; abundance: -; CDR3aa: CASSFGDTSATNEKLFF; CDR3nt: TGCGCCAGCAGCTTTGGGGACACCTCAGCAACTAATGAAAAACTGTTTTTT
j_gene: TRBJ1-1; v_gene: TRBV27; d_gene: -; abundance: -; CDR3aa: CASSSAGVLGEAFF; CDR3nt: TGTGCCAGCAGTTCCGCGGGGGTTCTGGGTGAAGCTTTCTTT
j_gene: TRBJ1-5; v_gene: TRBV9; d_gene: TRBD1; abundance: once; CDR3aa: CASLYGQGSNQPQHF; CDR3nt: TGTGCCAGCCTCTACGGACAGGGGAGCAATCAGCCCCAGCATTTT
j_gene: TRBJ2-5; v_gene: TRBV7-6; d_gene: -; abundance: -; CDR3aa: CASSQGGLGTQYF; CDR3nt: TGTGCCAGCAGCCAGGGTGGGTTGGGGACCCAGTACTTC
j_gene: TRBJ1-1; v_gene: TRBV6-1; d_gene: -; abundance: -; CDR3aa: CATTLSNTEAFF; CDR3nt: TGTGCCACGACATTGTCGAACACTGAAGCTTTCTTT
j_gene: TRBJ2-6; v_gene: TRBV10-1; d_gene: TRBD1; abundance: -; CDR3aa: CASSPEGQGVSGANVLTF; CDR3nt: TGCGCCAGCAGCCCAGAAGGACAGGGGGTCTCTGGGGCCAACGTCCTGACTTTC
j_gene: TRBJ2-7; v_gene: TRBV29-1; d_gene: TRBD2; abundance: -; CDR3aa: CSVSGGTYEQYF; CDR3nt: TGCAGCGTAAGCGGGGGGACCTACGAGCAGTACTTC
j_gene: TRBJ1-5; v_gene: TRBV4-1; d_gene: TRBD1; abundance: -; CDR3aa: CASSPGTGGGPNQPQHF; CDR3nt: TGCGCCAGCAGCCCGGGGACAGGGGGCGGTCCCAATCAGCCCCAGCATTTT
j_gene: TRBJ2-7; v_gene: TRBV28; d_gene: TRBD1; abundance: -; CDR3aa: CASSYQGDVGEQYF; CDR3nt: TGTGCCAGCAGTTACCAGGGGGACGTAGGCGAGCAGTACTTC
j_gene: TRBJ1-1; v_gene: TRBV6-1; d_gene: -; abundance: -; CDR3aa: CASSESRNTEAFF; CDR3nt: TGTGCCAGCAGTGAAAGTAGGAACACTGAAGCTTTCTTT
j_gene: TRBJ2-1; v_gene: TRBV19; d_gene: TRBD1; abundance: -; CDR3aa: CATSPQDRILEQFF; CDR3nt: TGTGCCACATCCCCCCAGGACAGGATTTTAGAGCAGTTCTTC
j_gene: TRBJ2-3; v_gene: TRBV30; d_gene: TRBD1; abundance: -; CDR3aa: CAWSVHYDRGTDTQYF; CDR3nt: TGTGCCTGGAGTGTACACTATGACAGGGGAACAGATACGCAGTATTTT
j_gene: TRBJ2-7; v_gene: TRBV7-8; d_gene: -; abundance: few; CDR3aa: CASSQGERQYF; CDR3nt: TGTGCCAGCAGCCAAGGTGAGCGGCAGTACTTC
j_gene: TRBJ1-2; v_gene: TRBV19; d_gene: TRBD1; abundance: -; CDR3aa: CASSLNEFPGTGDNYGYTF; CDR3nt: TGTGCCAGTAGTCTAAACGAATTTCCCGGGACAGGGGATAACTATGGCTACACCTTC
j_gene: TRBJ2-2; v_gene: TRBV7-3; d_gene: -; abundance: -; CDR3aa: CASRAEGVGELFF; CDR3nt: TGTGCCAGCAGGGCAGAGGGGGTCGGGGAGCTGTTTTTT
j_gene: TRBJ2-1; v_gene: TRBV30; d_gene: TRBD2; abundance: -; CDR3aa: CAWSGVAGRYNEQFF; CDR3nt: TGTGCCTGGAGTGGCGTAGCGGGGAGATACAATGAGCAGTTCTTC
j_gene: TRBJ2-7; v_gene: TRBV28; d_gene: TRBD2; abundance: -; CDR3aa: CATTRLAGSYEQYF; CDR3nt: TGTGCCACCACAAGGCTAGCGGGATCCTACGAGCAGTACTTC
j_gene: TRBJ2-7; v_gene: TRBV7-8; d_gene: TRBD2; abundance: -; CDR3aa: CASSLQRGGPYEQYF; CDR3nt: TGTGCCAGCAGCTTACAGCGGGGGGGCCCGTACGAGCAGTACTTC
j_gene: TRBJ1-5; v_gene: TRBV7-2; d_gene: -; abundance: -; CDR3aa: CASSWAHQPQHF; CDR3nt: TGTGCCAGCAGCTGGGCGCATCAGCCCCAGCATTTT
j_gene: TRBJ2-1; v_gene: TRBV6-6; d_gene: -; abundance: -; CDR3aa: CASRQGHPPNEQFF; CDR3nt: TGTGCCAGTCGTCAGGGCCATCCCCCCAATGAGCAGTTCTTC
j_gene: TRBJ1-3; v_gene: TRBV5-1; d_gene: TRBD1; abundance: -; CDR3aa: CASQEGGAGSGNTIYF; CDR3nt: TGCGCCAGCCAAGAAGGGGGCGCTGGGTCTGGAAACACCATATATTTT
j_gene: TRBJ2-2; v_gene: TRBV7-3; d_gene: TRBD2; abundance: -; CDR3aa: CASSSGTNGELFF; CDR3nt: TGTGCCAGCAGCTCAGGGACTAACGGGGAGCTGTTTTTT
j_gene: TRBJ2-7; v_gene: TRBV28; d_gene: TRBD1; abundance: -; CDR3aa: CASSVGTGDEQYF; CDR3nt: TGTGCCAGCAGTGTTGGGACAGGTGACGAGCAGTACTTC
j_gene: TRBJ2-3; v_gene: TRBV30; d_gene: TRBD2; abundance: -; CDR3aa: CAWRREGTASTDTQYF; CDR3nt: TGTGCCTGGAGGCGGGAGGGGACAGCTAGCACAGATACGCAGTATTTT
j_gene: TRBJ2-2; v_gene: TRBV14; d_gene: -; abundance: -; CDR3aa: CASSPTEYTNTGELFF; CDR3nt: TGTGCCAGCAGCCCGACAGAGTATACGAACACCGGGGAGCTGTTTTTT
j_gene: TRBJ1-1; v_gene: TRBV19; d_gene: TRBD1; abundance: -; CDR3aa: CASSPSGTGVTEAFF; CDR3nt: TGTGCCAGTAGTCCATCCGGGACAGGGGTGACTGAAGCTTTCTTT
j_gene: TRBJ2-7; v_gene: TRBV9; d_gene: -; abundance: -; CDR3aa: CASSKQNREQYF; CDR3nt: TGTGCCAGCAGCAAACAGAATCGGGAGCAGTACTTC
j_gene: TRBJ1-1; v_gene: TRBV11-2; d_gene: -; abundance: -; CDR3aa: CASSTDHNTEAFF; CDR3nt: TGTGCCAGCAGTACAGATCATAACACTGAAGCTTTCTTT
j_gene: TRBJ1-1; v_gene: TRBV18; d_gene: TRBD1; abundance: -; CDR3aa: CASSPDRDGTEAFF; CDR3nt: TGTGCCAGCTCACCCGACAGGGACGGGACTGAAGCTTTCTTT
j_gene: TRBJ2-3; v_gene: TRBV5-1; d_gene: TRBD2; abundance: -; CDR3aa: CASSLGMSAGATFTDTQYF; CDR3nt: TGCGCCAGCAGCTTGGGTATGAGCGCGGGAGCCACTTTCACAGATACGCAGTATTTT
j_gene: TRBJ1-5; v_gene: TRBV28; d_gene: TRBD1; abundance: -; CDR3aa: CASSSGGSNQPQHF; CDR3nt: TGTGCCAGCAGCTCAGGGGGTAGCAATCAGCCCCAGCATTTT
j_gene: TRBJ2-3; v_gene: TRBV5-1; d_gene: TRBD1; abundance: -; CDR3aa: CASSHRTGPGDTDTQYF; CDR3nt: TGCGCCAGCAGCCACCGGACAGGGCCTGGGGACACAGATACGCAGTATTTT
j_gene: TRBJ1-4; v_gene: TRBV5-1; d_gene: -; abundance: -; CDR3aa: CASSLEGYEKLFF; CDR3nt: TGCGCCAGCAGCTTGGAGGGGTATGAAAAACTGTTTTTT
j_gene: TRBJ2-1; v_gene: TRBV2; d_gene: -; abundance: -; CDR3aa: CASSNRVGEQFF; CDR3nt: TGTGCCAGCAGCAACAGGGTCGGTGAGCAGTTCTTC
j_gene: TRBJ2-3; v_gene: TRBV19; d_gene: -; abundance: few; CDR3aa: CASSTWPDTQYF; CDR3nt: TGTGCCAGTAGTACGTGGCCAGATACGCAGTATTTT
j_gene: TRBJ2-2; v_gene: TRBV5-1; d_gene: -; abundance: -; CDR3aa: CASSLGGTGELFF; CDR3nt: TGCGCCAGCAGCTTGGGCGGCACCGGGGAGCTGTTTTTT
j_gene: TRBJ2-7; v_gene: TRBV11-2; d_gene: TRBD2; abundance: few; CDR3aa: CASSFLLAGIDEQYF; CDR3nt: TGTGCCAGCAGCTTTCTCCTAGCGGGAATAGATGAGCAGTACTTC
j_gene: TRBJ2-7; v_gene: TRBV10-2; d_gene: -; abundance: -; CDR3aa: CASSEMVSYEQYF; CDR3nt: TGCGCCAGCAGTGAAATGGTGAGCTACGAGCAGTACTTC
j_gene: TRBJ2-6; v_gene: TRBV5-4; d_gene: TRBD2; abundance: -; CDR3aa: CASSLDPSSGGSSGANVLTF; CDR3nt: TGTGCCAGCAGCTTGGATCCTTCTAGCGGGGGAAGCTCTGGGGCCAACGTCCTGACTTTC
j_gene: TRBJ2-1; v_gene: TRBV2; d_gene: -; abundance: -; CDR3aa: CASSQDSNNEQFF; CDR3nt: TGTGCCAGCAGCCAGGACTCAAACAATGAGCAGTTCTTC
j_gene: TRBJ2-2; v_gene: TRBV2; d_gene: TRBD1; abundance: -; CDR3aa: CASRGDRSTGELFF; CDR3nt: TGTGCCAGCAGGGGGGACAGAAGCACCGGGGAGCTGTTTTTT
j_gene: TRBJ2-1; v_gene: TRBV5-1; d_gene: TRBD2; abundance: -; CDR3aa: CASSPGGAGGEAEQFF; CDR3nt: TGCGCCAGCAGCCCCGGCGGTGCGGGAGGGGAGGCTGAGCAGTTCTTC
j_gene: TRBJ2-3; v_gene: TRBV18; d_gene: TRBD1; abundance: -; CDR3aa: CASSRDRGTDTQYF; CDR3nt: TGTGCCAGCTCACGGGACAGAGGCACAGATACGCAGTATTTT
j_gene: TRBJ2-7; v_gene: TRBV29-1; d_gene: TRBD1; abundance: -; CDR3aa: CSVVRQGASYEQYF; CDR3nt: TGCAGCGTGGTACGACAGGGGGCTAGCTACGAGCAGTACTTC
j_gene: TRBJ2-1; v_gene: TRBV28; d_gene: TRBD2; abundance: -; CDR3aa: CASSLLAESYNEQFF; CDR3nt: TGTGCCAGCAGTTTACTAGCGGAATCCTACAATGAGCAGTTCTTC
j_gene: TRBJ1-1; v_gene: TRBV30; d_gene: -; abundance: -; CDR3aa: CAWGHMNTEAFF; CDR3nt: TGTGCCTGGGGACACATGAACACTGAAGCTTTCTTT